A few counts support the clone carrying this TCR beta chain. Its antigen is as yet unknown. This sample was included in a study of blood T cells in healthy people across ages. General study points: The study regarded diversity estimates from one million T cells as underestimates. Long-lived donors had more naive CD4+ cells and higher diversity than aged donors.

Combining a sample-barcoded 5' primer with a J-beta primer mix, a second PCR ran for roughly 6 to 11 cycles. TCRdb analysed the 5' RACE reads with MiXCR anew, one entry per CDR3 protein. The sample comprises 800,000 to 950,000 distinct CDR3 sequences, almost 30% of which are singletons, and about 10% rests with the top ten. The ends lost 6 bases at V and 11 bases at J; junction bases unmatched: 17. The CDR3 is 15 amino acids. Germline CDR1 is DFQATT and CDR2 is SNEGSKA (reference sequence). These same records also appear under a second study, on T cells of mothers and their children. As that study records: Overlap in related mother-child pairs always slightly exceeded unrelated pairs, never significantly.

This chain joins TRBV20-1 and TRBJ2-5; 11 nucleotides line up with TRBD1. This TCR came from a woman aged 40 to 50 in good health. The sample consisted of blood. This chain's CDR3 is CSAPKPGTGGHKQYF. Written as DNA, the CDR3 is TGCAGTGCCCCGAAACCTGGGACAGGGGGACACAAGCAGTACTTC.